The clone carrying this T cell receptor beta chain has a handful of counts. This specimen belongs to a study of T cells after yellow fever vaccination. MiXCR was run by TCRdb on the 5' RACE reads, yielding one entry per CDR3 protein. The sample records 280,000 or so distinct CDR3 sequences, 8.7% being singletons. This CDR3 has 13 residues. Unmatched junction bases numbered 9, after V lost 4 bases and J lost 7 bases. The germline CDR1 and CDR2 sequences are DFQATT and SNEGSKA (reference sequence). This specimen was CD4+ T cells sorted from PBMCs, taken 5 days after the yellow fever booster vaccination. The clonotype was recovered from a man younger than 35 who received the YFV17D yellow fever vaccine. The V and J genes are TRBV20-1 and TRBJ1-2; TRBD1 matches at 7 bases. The CDR3 loop reads CSATVQGGGGYTF. The CDR3 DNA is TGCAGTGCTACCGTTCAGGGGGGTGGTGGCTACACCTTC.